One sample yielded the 9 T cell receptor beta chains listed below, sequenced in a study of post-analysis software for immune sequencing data (dated by TCRdb to the mid-2010s). The library was produced with PCR. Sequenced on an Illumina HiSeq 2500. Unique molecular identifiers were incorporated into TCR beta cDNA libraries to reduce PCR and sequencing biases. TCRdb passed the public sequencing reads through fastp at Q25 and MiXCR, retaining productive beta sequences. Every entry covers one CDR3 protein and lists the most common genes and DNA from its rows. The sample table records fewer than 900,000 distinct CDR3 sequences; 40% to 55% of these occur just once. The ten largest clones add up to around 4.7% of the sample. Broad study findings and their caveats: About five TRBV segments, including TRBV5-6, TRBV5-1 and TRBV20-1, were significantly more frequent in patients than controls.

These receptors' antigens are unknown. Sequencing input: blood. Receptors were obtained from a girl between 10 and 17 years old with multiple sclerosis.

The chain has TRBV6-2 or TRBV6-3 and TRBJ2-7, with 8 bases aligning to TRBD1. Germline CDR1 MNHEY, CDR2 SVGEGT. CDR3 length equals 16 residues. V gave up 4 bases and J gave up 2 bases; unmatched junction bases: 10. The CDR3 reads CASSFPRGRDPYEQYF. The CDR3 DNA sequence: TGTGCCAGCAGTTTTCCCAGGGGGCGCGATCCCTACGAGCAGTACTTC.

This clonotype was picked up a small number of times. This sequence joins TRBV27 and TRBJ2-7; no definite D call. This CDR3 has 14 residues. Trimming took 3 bases from V and 5 from J, leaving 14 bases between them. CDR1 is MNHEY, CDR2 SMNVEV, per germline (reference sequence). In nucleotides, the CDR3 is TGTGCCAGCAGTTTCTCAGGAACGAGCGACGAGCAGTACTTC. Protein: CASSFSGTSDEQYF.

This chain joins TRBV7-2 and TRBJ2-3; D not certain. Trimming stripped 5 bases from V and 5 bases from J, with 8 bases between. Germline lookup yields CDR1 SGHTA and CDR2 FQGNSA. This CDR3 spans 12 amino acids. CDR3 region: CASSKRRDTQYF. The CDR3 DNA reads as TGTGCCAGCAGCAAAAGGCGAGATACGCAGTATTTT.

There are a few counts of this clonotype. V usage is TRBV12-3 or TRBV12-4 and J usage is TRBJ1-5; 9 bases align to TRBD1. Losses at the gene ends were 5 bases for V and 7 bases for J; bases not matched to a gene: 6. There are 14 residues in the CDR3. The CDR3 DNA sequence: TGTGCCAGCAGTGGGACAGGGTCGAACCAGCCCCAGCATTTT. Translation: CASSGTGSNQPQHF.

The chain employs TRBV7-9 and TRBJ2-1; D may correspond to TRBD1 or TRBD2 (6 bases each). V shed 1 base and J shed 7 bases, with 17 bases lying between them. The length of the CDR3 is 16 residues. Per germline, CDR1 SEHNR and CDR2 FQNEAQ (reference sequence). CDR3 amino acids: CASSLGRDILRNEQFF. CDR3 nucleotide sequence: TGTGCCAGCAGCTTAGGGCGGGACATCTTGAGGAATGAGCAGTTCTTC.

The chain employs TRBV7-3 and TRBJ2-3, with 11 bases lining up with TRBD2. This CDR3 has 18 residues. Germline V gene sequence: CDR1 SGHTA, CDR2 FQGTGA. As DNA, the CDR3 is TGTCCCGACTTAGGAGGGCGACTAGCGGGGACTAGCACAGATACGCAGTATTTT. Translated: CPDLGGRLAGTSTDTQYF.

The chain combines TRBV6-5 with TRBJ2-1; TRBD2 matches at 9 bases. CDR1 and CDR2 (germline): MNHEY, SVGAGI. J was trimmed by 9 bases and V by 7 bases; bases with no gene match: 10. This CDR3 contains 14 residues. CDR3 sequence: CASNPSGRPGEQFF. CDR3 sequence (DNA): TGTGCCAGCAACCCCAGCGGGAGGCCGGGTGAGCAGTTCTTC.

V gene TRBV4-2 combines with J gene TRBJ1-1; maybe TRBD1 (6 bases). There are 19 residues in the CDR3. Germline loops: CDR1 LGHNA, CDR2 YNFKEQ. Trimming removed 0 bases from V and 8 bases from J, with 28 bases in between. DNA of the CDR3: TGTGCCAGCAGCCAAGAATCGGGGATTCCTTTGGACAGCAAAGGGGAAGCTTTCTTT. The encoded protein is CASSQESGIPLDSKGEAFF.

The chain links TRBV28 to TRBJ2-5, with D possibly TRBD1 on 6 matching bases. Near its end, the DNA agrees better with TRBJ2-7, so the J call may be wrong. Germline CDR1 is MDHEN and CDR2 is SYDVKM. CDR3 length equals 13 residues. This CDR3 is CASSFLGGHEQYF. In DNA, the CDR3 is TGTGCCAGCAGTTTCTTAGGGGGACACGAGCAGTACTTC.